Following are 28 T cell receptor beta chains from one sample sequenced in a study of blood T cell repertoires in COVID-19. Using immunoSEQ multiplex PCR, the repertoire was profiled, and TCRdb retains in-frame clones only, with some absent. The profile covers 200,000 to 250,000 clones, with 70% to 90% appearing a single time and approximately 1.5% taken by the ten largest. The sequencing sample was made of peripheral blood. These receptors were collected from a young man with active or convalescent COVID-19.

The rearrangement uses TRBV2 and TRBJ2-3; D unresolved. The ends were cut back, 8 bases at V and 2 bases at J, with 8 bases in the middle. The CDR3 sequence is 12 residues long. Germline V lookup: CDR1 SNHLY, CDR2 FYNNEI. CDR3 nucleotide sequence: TGTGCCAGCCTAGGATTCACAGATACGCAGTATTTT. Its translation: CASLGFTDTQYF.

The CDR3 protein is CASSTGLAGGLNEQFF. The CDR3 region has the DNA TGTGCCAGTAGTACTGGACTAGCGGGAGGGCTCAATGAGCAGTTCTTC. The V and J genes are TRBV19 and TRBJ2-1; 15 bases agree with TRBD2. The CDR3 loop spans 16 amino acids. Germline V lookup: CDR1 LNHDA, CDR2 SQIVND (reference sequence). Trimming took 4 bases from V and 6 from J; bases not matched to a gene: 4.

The V and J genes are TRBV19 and TRBJ1-2; D is unresolved. CDR1 is LNHDA and CDR2 is SQIVND in the germline V gene (reference sequence). The V end lost 3 bases, the J end lost 0 bases, and 11 bases lay between the germline ends. This CDR3 has 15 residues. CDR3 residues: CASSMWRRANYGYTF. The DNA for the CDR3 is TGTGCCAGTAGTATGTGGCGGCGAGCTAACTATGGCTACACCTTC.

The rearrangement joins TRBV9 to TRBJ2-7; 10 bases match TRBD2. Germline-derived CDR1 and CDR2 are SGDLS and YYNGEE. The CDR3 is 15 amino acids. V trimming: 3 bases; J trimming: 7 bases; junction bases outside the gene matches: 10. The CDR3, as DNA: TGTGCCAGCAGCGCACTACCGGGACTAGCGCGTGAGCAGTACTTC. This codes for CASSALPGLAREQYF. Combining the CDR3 with reference TRBV9 and TRBJ2-7 gives the whole variable domain DSGVTQTPKHLITATGQRVTLRCSPRSGDLSVYWYQQSLDQGLQFLIQYYNGEERAKGNILERFSAQQFPDLHSELNLSSLELGDSALYFCASSALPGLAREQYFGPGTRLTVT.

The chain carries TRBV10-3 and TRBJ1-5; the D is unclear. The CDR3 has 14 residues. Germline lookup yields CDR1 ENHRY and CDR2 SYGVKD. V was pared by 2 bases and J by 5 bases, with 10 bases between. The CDR3 DNA reads TGTGCCATCAGTGAGGGAGGGTTAGATCAGCCCCAGCATTTT. It codes for CAISEGGLDQPQHF.

The rearrangement links TRBV4-2 to TRBJ2-7; possibly TRBD2 for D (7 bases). Trimming pared 1 base from V and 0 bases from J, leaving 16 bases between. The CDR3 sequence is 17 residues long. CDR1 is LGHNA and CDR2 is YNFKEQ in the germline V gene. This CDR3 reads CASSQGGGQGSSYEQYF. For the CDR3, the DNA is TGTGCCAGCAGCCAAGGGGGGGGGCAGGGTAGCTCCTACGAGCAGTACTTC.

This sequence joins TRBV7-6 and TRBJ2-7, with D possibly TRBD2 on 6 matching bases. CDR3 size: 15 residues. The V end lost 4 bases, the J end lost 1 base, and 14 bases lay between the germline ends. Germline V gene data show CDR1 as SGHVS and CDR2 as FNYEAQ. CDR3 residues: CASSYGGDGSYEQYF. The CDR3 coding sequence is TGTGCCAGCAGCTACGGAGGGGACGGGTCCTACGAGCAGTACTTC.

The genes are TRBV11-2 and TRBJ1-6; D unresolved. The CDR3 length is 13 residues. V gave up 1 base and J gave up 6 bases, with 4 bases separating them. Germline CDR1 and CDR2: SGHAT and FQNNGV. The CDR3 nucleotides are TGTGCCAGCAGCTTAGGCGGTAATTCACCCCTCCACTTT. Its translation: CASSLGGNSPLHF.

The chain uses TRBV30 and TRBJ2-3; 10 bases align to TRBD1. The CDR3 loop spans 14 amino acids. The V and J ends lost 3 bases and 3 bases, in that order; junction bases with no gene match: 3. Germline assignment: CDR1 GTSNPN and CDR2 SVGIG (reference sequence). CDR3 sequence (DNA): TGTGCCTGGAGACGGGGACAGGGGACAGATACGCAGTATTTT. It encodes CAWRRGQGTDTQYF.

The V gene is TRBV12-3 or TRBV12-4, the J gene TRBJ1-5; D uncertain. V was trimmed by 1 base and J by 5 bases, leaving 3 bases between them. The CDR3 contains 12 residues. The CDR3, as DNA: TGTGCCAGCAGTTTAGAGCATCAGCCCCAGCATTTT. Encoded protein: CASSLEHQPQHF.

This clone has a handful of counts. The chain carries TRBV2 and TRBJ2-2, with 10 nucleotides matching TRBD2. The V gene end was trimmed by 8 bases and the J gene end by 2 bases; junction bases not matched to a gene: 2. The CDR3 is 14 amino acids. Germline CDR1 reads SNHLY; CDR2 reads FYNNEI. The DNA of the CDR3 is TGTGCCAGCTCACTAGCGGGAAACACCGGGGAGCTGTTTTTT. It specifies CASSLAGNTGELFF.

This chain links TRBV19 with TRBJ2-3, with D possibly TRBD1 on 5 matching bases. V was trimmed by 5 bases and J by 4 bases, leaving 16 bases between them. Germline V lookup: CDR1 LNHDA, CDR2 SQIVND (reference sequence). CDR3 length equals 15 residues. The CDR3 here is CASSLPGYNADTQYF. CDR3 coding DNA: TGTGCCAGTAGTCTACCAGGGTACAATGCAGATACGCAGTATTTT. Variable domain in full (rest from reference TRBV19 and TRBJ2-3): DGGITQSPKYLFRKEGQNVTLSCEQNLNHDAMYWYRQDPGQGLRLIYYSQIVNDFQKGDIAEGYSVSREKKESFPLTVTSAQKNPTAFYLCASSLPGYNADTQYFGPGTRLTVL.

The chain has TRBV27 and TRBJ1-1; D unclear. Trimming stripped 10 bases from V and 1 base from J, with 16 bases between. Per germline, CDR1 MNHEY and CDR2 SMNVEV (reference sequence). This CDR3 is 14 amino acids long. CDR3: CATASLGRNTEAFF. CDR3 nucleotides: TGTGCCACCGCCTCTCTGGGCAGGAACACTGAAGCTTTCTTT.

The chain links TRBV11-2 to TRBJ2-1, with 12 bases identical to TRBD2. In germline, CDR1 is SGHAT, CDR2 FQNNGV. The CDR3 spans 15 residues. Trimming removed 5 bases from V and 9 bases from J; junction bases left unmatched: 8. CDR3 coding DNA: TGTGCCAGCAGCCCACGACTAGCGGGAGTACCTGAGCAGTTCTTC. This translates into CASSPRLAGVPEQFF.

The V gene is TRBV28, the J gene TRBJ2-7; TRBD1 matches 11 bases. With V trimmed by 6 bases and J by 2 bases, 3 bases remained unmatched. In germline, CDR1 is MDHEN, CDR2 SYDVKM. The length of the CDR3 is 14 residues. Here the CDR3 DNA reads TGTGCCAGCAGACCGGGACAGGGGGCCTACGAGCAGTACTTC. Its protein product is CASRPGQGAYEQYF.

V and J are TRBV28 and TRBJ1-1; TRBD1 matches at 7 bases. Germline V lookup: CDR1 MDHEN, CDR2 SYDVKM. Germline trimming cut 5 bases from V and 1 base from J; bases unmatched to any gene: 10. The CDR3 has 16 residues. This CDR3 reads CASSEIGTAANTEAFF. In nucleotides, the CDR3 is TGTGCCAGCAGTGAAATTGGGACAGCGGCGAACACTGAAGCTTTCTTT.

V usage is TRBV14 and J usage is TRBJ1-1; tentative D call: TRBD1 (5 bases). Germline assignment: CDR1 SGHDN and CDR2 FVKESK. The CDR3 is 15 amino acids. The V gene lost 4 bases and the J gene lost 3 bases, with 15 bases spanning the gap. CDR3 in amino acids: CASSPRFRVDTEAFF. The CDR3 DNA is TGTGCCAGCAGCCCCCGGTTCAGGGTGGACACTGAAGCTTTCTTT.

CDR3 region: CASRGTGSQPQHF. In DNA, the CDR3 is TGTGCCAGCAGGGGGACAGGCAGTCAGCCCCAGCATTTT. The chain couples TRBV27 to TRBJ1-5; 8 positions agree with TRBD1. The CDR3 totals 13 residues. Germline V gene data show CDR1 as MNHEY and CDR2 as SMNVEV (reference sequence). The V gene end was trimmed by 6 bases and the J gene end by 6 bases; junction bases not matched to a gene: 4.

This chain connects TRBV27 to TRBJ2-1; maybe TRBD1 (6 bases). V was shortened by 5 bases and J by 0 bases, with 20 bases between the two germline ends. The V gene's germline CDR1 is MNHEY and CDR2 SMNVEV (reference sequence). This CDR3 is 18 amino acids long. Here the CDR3 reads CASSPLTGEGSSYNEQFF. The DNA of the CDR3 is TGTGCCAGCAGTCCACTGACAGGAGAGGGGAGCTCCTACAATGAGCAGTTCTTC.

The chain carries TRBV28 and TRBJ1-2; no definite D call. Germline V CDR1 and CDR2: MDHEN, SYDVKM. V shed 6 bases and J shed 2 bases, with 10 bases lying between them. The CDR3 is 13 residues long. CDR3: CASRGDINYGYTF. In DNA form, the CDR3 reads TGTGCCAGCAGGGGAGACATAAACTATGGCTACACCTTC.

The chain couples TRBV10-2 to TRBJ2-7; the match to TRBD2 covers 7 bases. The CDR3 is 15 amino acids. Per the germline V gene, CDR1 is WSHSY and CDR2 is SAAADI. V was pared by 5 bases and J by 3 bases, with 10 bases of the junction left unmatched. The CDR3: CASSKRGGVNYEQYF. The CDR3 bases are TGCGCCAGCAGTAAGCGGGGCGGGGTCAACTACGAGCAGTACTTC.

The rearrangement uses TRBV24-1 and TRBJ2-5, with no clear D. V was trimmed by 2 bases and J by 4 bases, leaving 13 bases between them. CDR3 size: 15 residues. Germline V gene sequence: CDR1 KGHDR, CDR2 SFDVKD. The CDR3 DNA reads as TGTGCCACCAGTGATTCCTCAATGGGCAGAGAGACCCAGTACTTC. Amino acid sequence: CATSDSSMGRETQYF.

Regarding this clone: Other nucleotide sequences from this sample produce the same CDR3. The chain uses TRBV11-2 and TRBJ1-1; D not resolved. Between the trimmed V and J ends, which lost 5 bases and 0 bases, there was a span of 7 bases. The CDR3 consists of 13 residues. Looked up from germline, CDR1 is SGHAT and CDR2 is FQNNGV. The CDR3 DNA is TGTGCCAGCAGCCGTACACTGAACACTGAAGCTTTCTTT. It specifies CASSRTLNTEAFF.

This clone was detected only a few times. This chain joins TRBV6-5 and TRBJ1-3, with TRBD1 as a possible D gene (6 bases). Trimming shortened V by 6 bases and J by 0 bases, and 12 bases separated the two germline ends. Germline lookup yields CDR1 MNHEY and CDR2 SVGAGI. The CDR3 is 15 amino acids. Here the CDR3 reads CASSPQGGSGNTIYF. The CDR3 nucleotides read TGTGCCAGCAGCCCACAGGGCGGCTCTGGAAACACCATATATTTT.

The chain joins TRBV5-1 to TRBJ2-7; 9 bases line up with TRBD1. This CDR3 contains 14 residues. V gave up 3 bases and J gave up 3 bases; unmatched junction bases: 4. Looked up from germline, CDR1 is SGHRS and CDR2 is YFSETQ. The CDR3 DNA sequence: TGCGCCAGCAGCTCCGGACAGGGGCTCTACGAGCAGTACTTC. Translation gives CASSSGQGLYEQYF. The full variable domain, in which reference TRBV5-1 and TRBJ2-7 provide the parts outside the CDR3, is KAGVTQTPRYLIKTRGQQVTLSCSPISGHRSVSWYQQTPGQGLQFLFEYFSETQRNKGNFPGRFSGRQFSNSRSEMNVSTLELGDSALYLCASSSGQGLYEQYFGPGTRLTVT.

This clone has only one observation. This chain joins TRBV6-6 and TRBJ2-1; TRBD2 agrees at 10 bases. The V gene end was trimmed by 4 bases and the J gene end by 2 bases; junction bases not matched to a gene: 5. This CDR3 is 16 amino acids long. The germline gives CDR1 MNHNY, CDR2 SVGAGI (reference sequence). CDR3 sequence reads: CASSSLAGVTYNEQFF. Written as DNA, the CDR3 is TGTGCCAGCAGTTCTCTAGCGGGAGTTACCTACAATGAGCAGTTCTTC.

The chain uses TRBV28 and TRBJ2-1; D gene ambiguous. V gave up 1 base and J gave up 14 bases, with 9 bases separating them. Germline values: CDR1 MDHEN, CDR2 SYDVKM. This CDR3 has 11 amino acids. CDR3 DNA sequence: TGTGCCAGCAGTTTATCGTCCAGTGAGTTCTTC. Translated, it gives CASSLSSSEFF.

The sample holds a few counts of this clone. The chain has TRBV5-1 and TRBJ1-6; D might be TRBD1 (6 bases). This CDR3 has 18 amino acids. Between the trimmed V and J ends, which lost 0 bases and 10 bases, there was a span of 23 bases. Per the germline V gene, CDR1 is SGHRS and CDR2 is YFSETQ. DNA for the CDR3: TGCGCCAGCAGCTTGGCCGGCAGGGGCTCCCCATTAGGGTCACCCCTCCACTTT. Residues: CASSLAGRGSPLGSPLHF.